These T cell receptor beta chains were read from a single sample in a study of CD8+CD57+ T cells in acquired aplastic anemia. TCRdb re-analysed the reads in MiXCR, keeping a single row per CDR3 protein. The sample lists hundreds of thousands of distinct CDR3 sequences, about two thirds occurring once. The sequencing input was sorted CD4+, CD8+, or CD8+CD57+ T cells (not recorded which) from PBMCs. The receptors were sampled from a human donor in good health, serving as a control. CDR3s leave out the opening cysteine and the closing phenylalanine or tryptophan. Fields, in order: V gene, J gene, CDR3 protein.

v_gene: TRBV10-2; j_gene: TRBJ1-1; CDR3aa: ASSETGVGNTEAF
v_gene: TRBV29-1; j_gene: TRBJ2-5; CDR3aa: SVDNRVFTTST
v_gene: TRBV7-6; j_gene: TRBJ1-2; CDR3aa: ASSPCVVAQYFGGYT
v_gene: TRBV7-6; j_gene: TRBJ2-7; CDR3aa: ASSFSSGEASLYEQY
v_gene: TRBV3-1; j_gene: TRBJ2-5; CDR3aa: ASSQVSSGETQY
v_gene: TRBV4-3; j_gene: TRBJ2-1; CDR3aa: ASSQDMGDRLGNEQF
v_gene: TRBV15; j_gene: TRBJ1-2; CDR3aa: ATSDTGQGFDYGYT
v_gene: TRBV15; j_gene: TRBJ2-7; CDR3aa: ATSKNNYYEQY
v_gene: TRBV7-2; j_gene: TRBJ2-5; CDR3aa: VSSRFEGGETQY
v_gene: TRBV4-3; j_gene: TRBJ1-4; CDR3aa: ASSQERLNEKLF
v_gene: TRBV10-2; j_gene: TRBJ1-2; CDR3aa: ASGVGGGYT
v_gene: TRBV6-1; j_gene: TRBJ1-6; CDR3aa: ASRQGEVSPLH
v_gene: TRBV5-6; j_gene: TRBJ2-2; CDR3aa: ASSLANRGFGELF
v_gene: TRBV20-1; j_gene: TRBJ1-2; CDR3aa: SATRRGSSYGYT
v_gene: TRBV7-7; j_gene: TRBJ2-7; CDR3aa: ASSPYGTGGLREQY
v_gene: TRBV7-2; j_gene: TRBJ2-7; CDR3aa: ASSWPGYEQY
v_gene: TRBV4-2; j_gene: TRBJ2-5; CDR3aa: ASSQDPLGTGTSGVQETQY